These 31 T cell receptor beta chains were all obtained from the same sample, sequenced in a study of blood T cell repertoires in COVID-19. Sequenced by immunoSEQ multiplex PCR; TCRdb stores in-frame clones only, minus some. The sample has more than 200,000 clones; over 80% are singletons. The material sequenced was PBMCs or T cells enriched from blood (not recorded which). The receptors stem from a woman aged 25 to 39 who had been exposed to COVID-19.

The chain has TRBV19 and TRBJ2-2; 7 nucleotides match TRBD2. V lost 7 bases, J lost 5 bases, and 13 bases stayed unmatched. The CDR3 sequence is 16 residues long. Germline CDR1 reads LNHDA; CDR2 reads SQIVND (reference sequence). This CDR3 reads CASTTPGGSGTGELFF. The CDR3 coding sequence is TGTGCCAGTACCACTCCGGGGGGTTCTGGAACCGGGGAGCTGTTTTTT.

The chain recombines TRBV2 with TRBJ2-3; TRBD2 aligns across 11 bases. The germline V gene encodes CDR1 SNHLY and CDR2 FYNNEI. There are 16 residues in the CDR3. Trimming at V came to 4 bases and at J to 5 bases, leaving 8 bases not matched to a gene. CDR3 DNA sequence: TGTGCCAGCAGTGGGATAGCGGGAGGGCCCGGAGATACGCAGTATTTT. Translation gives CASSGIAGGPGDTQYF.

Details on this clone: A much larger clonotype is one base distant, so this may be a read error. CDR3: CASSVDGGEQFF. The DNA for the CDR3 is TGTGCCAGCAGCGTAGATGGGGGGGAGCAGTTCTTC. The rearrangement uses TRBV9 and TRBJ2-1; possibly TRBD2 for D (6 bases). V gave up 0 bases and J gave up 10 bases, with 8 bases separating them. CDR1 is SGDLS, CDR2 YYNGEE, per germline. The CDR3 extends over 12 amino acids.

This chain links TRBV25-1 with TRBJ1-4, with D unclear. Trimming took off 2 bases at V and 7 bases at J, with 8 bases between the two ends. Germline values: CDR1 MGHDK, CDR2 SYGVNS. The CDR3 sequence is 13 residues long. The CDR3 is CASSEGGPEKLFF. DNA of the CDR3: TGTGCCAGCAGTGAAGGAGGGCCTGAAAAACTGTTTTTT.

The CDR3 DNA sequence: TGTGCCAGTAGTCCCACGGGGATGGGCACTGAAGCTTTCTTT. Its translation is CASSPTGMGTEAFF. The genes are TRBV19 and TRBJ1-1; unclear D gene. Looked up from germline, CDR1 is LNHDA and CDR2 is SQIVND (reference sequence). The CDR3 has 14 amino acids. Trimming removed 5 bases at V and 4 bases at J, with 14 bases between.

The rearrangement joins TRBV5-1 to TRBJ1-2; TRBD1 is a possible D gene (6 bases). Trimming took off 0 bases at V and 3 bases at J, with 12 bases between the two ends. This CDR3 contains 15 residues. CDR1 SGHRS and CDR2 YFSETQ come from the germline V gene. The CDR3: CASSLAAGEYYGYTF. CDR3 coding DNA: TGCGCCAGCAGCTTGGCAGCAGGGGAATACTATGGCTACACCTTC.

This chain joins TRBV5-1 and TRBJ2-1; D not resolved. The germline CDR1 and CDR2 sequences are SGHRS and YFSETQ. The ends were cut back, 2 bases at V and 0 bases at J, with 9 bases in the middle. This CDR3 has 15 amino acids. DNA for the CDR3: TGCGCCAGCAGCTTATCGACAAGCTCCTACAATGAGCAGTTCTTC. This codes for CASSLSTSSYNEQFF.

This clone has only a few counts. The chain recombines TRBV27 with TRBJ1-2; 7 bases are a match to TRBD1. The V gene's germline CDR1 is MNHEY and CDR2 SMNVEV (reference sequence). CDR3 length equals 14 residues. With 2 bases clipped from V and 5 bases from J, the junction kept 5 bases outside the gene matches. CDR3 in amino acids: CASSLGDRGYGYTF. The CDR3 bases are TGTGCCAGCAGTTTAGGGGACAGAGGTTATGGCTACACCTTC.

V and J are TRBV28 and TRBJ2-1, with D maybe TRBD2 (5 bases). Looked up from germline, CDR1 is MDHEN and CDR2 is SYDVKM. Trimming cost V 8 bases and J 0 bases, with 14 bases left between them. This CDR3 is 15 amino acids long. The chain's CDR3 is CASAMTAGSYNEQFF. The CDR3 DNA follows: TGTGCCAGCGCAATGACCGCGGGCTCCTACAATGAGCAGTTCTTC.

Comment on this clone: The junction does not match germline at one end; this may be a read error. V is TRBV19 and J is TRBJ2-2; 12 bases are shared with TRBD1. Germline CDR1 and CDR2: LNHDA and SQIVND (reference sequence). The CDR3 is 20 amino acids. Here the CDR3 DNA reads TGTGCCAGTCGTATGGGCGGGGTTTGGGGGACAGGGGGCCACACCGGGGAGCTGTTTTTT. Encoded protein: CASRMGGVWGTGGHTGELFF.

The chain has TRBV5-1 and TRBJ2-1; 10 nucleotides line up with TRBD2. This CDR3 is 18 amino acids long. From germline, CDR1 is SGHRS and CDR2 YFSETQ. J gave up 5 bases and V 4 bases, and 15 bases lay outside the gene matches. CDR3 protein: CASSPNKSAGGPHNEQFF. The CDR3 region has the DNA TGCGCCAGCAGCCCGAACAAGTCAGCGGGAGGGCCACACAATGAGCAGTTCTTC. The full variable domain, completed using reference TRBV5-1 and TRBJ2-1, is KAGVTQTPRYLIKTRGQQVTLSCSPISGHRSVSWYQQTPGQGLQFLFEYFSETQRNKGNFPGRFSGRQFSNSRSEMNVSTLELGDSALYLCASSPNKSAGGPHNEQFFGPGTRLTVL.

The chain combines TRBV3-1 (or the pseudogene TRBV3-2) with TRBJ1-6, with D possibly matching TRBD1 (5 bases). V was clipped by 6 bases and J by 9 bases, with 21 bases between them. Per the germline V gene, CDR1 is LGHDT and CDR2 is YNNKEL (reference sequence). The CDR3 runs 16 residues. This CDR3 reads CASSQNWGEGFSPLHF. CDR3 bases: TGTGCCAGCAGTCAAAATTGGGGGGAAGGGTTTTCACCCCTCCACTTT.

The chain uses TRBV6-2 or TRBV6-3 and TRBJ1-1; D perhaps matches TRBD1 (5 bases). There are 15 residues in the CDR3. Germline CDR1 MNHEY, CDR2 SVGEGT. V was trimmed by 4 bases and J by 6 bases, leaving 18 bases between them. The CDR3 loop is CASSFEWRGDAEAFF. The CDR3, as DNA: TGTGCCAGCAGTTTCGAATGGAGGGGAGATGCTGAAGCTTTCTTT.

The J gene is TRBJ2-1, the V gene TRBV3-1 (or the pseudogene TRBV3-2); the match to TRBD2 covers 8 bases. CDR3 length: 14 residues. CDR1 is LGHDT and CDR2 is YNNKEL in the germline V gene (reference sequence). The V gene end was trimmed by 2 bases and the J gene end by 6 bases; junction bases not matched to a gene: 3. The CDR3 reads CASSQFGRANEQFF. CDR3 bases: TGTGCCAGCAGCCAATTCGGGAGGGCCAATGAGCAGTTCTTC.

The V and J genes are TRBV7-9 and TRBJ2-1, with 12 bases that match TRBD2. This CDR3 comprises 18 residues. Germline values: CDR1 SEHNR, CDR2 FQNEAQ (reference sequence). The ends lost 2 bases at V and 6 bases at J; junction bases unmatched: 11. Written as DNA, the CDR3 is TGTGCCAGCAGCTTATATCCTAGCGGGAGGGCCGTGATCAATGAGCAGTTCTTC. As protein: CASSLYPSGRAVINEQFF.

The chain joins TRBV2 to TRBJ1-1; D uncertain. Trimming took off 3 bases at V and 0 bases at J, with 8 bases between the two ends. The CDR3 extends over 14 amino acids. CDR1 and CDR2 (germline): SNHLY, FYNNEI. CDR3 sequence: CASSDEGMNTEAFF. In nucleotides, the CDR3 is TGTGCCAGCAGTGATGAGGGTATGAACACTGAAGCTTTCTTT.

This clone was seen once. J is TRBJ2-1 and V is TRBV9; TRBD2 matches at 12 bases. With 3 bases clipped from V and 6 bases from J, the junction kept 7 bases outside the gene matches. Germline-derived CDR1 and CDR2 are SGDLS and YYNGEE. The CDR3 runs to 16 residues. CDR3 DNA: TGTGCCAGCAGCGACCGAAGACTAGCGGGAGTCAATGAGCAGTTCTTC. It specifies CASSDRRLAGVNEQFF.

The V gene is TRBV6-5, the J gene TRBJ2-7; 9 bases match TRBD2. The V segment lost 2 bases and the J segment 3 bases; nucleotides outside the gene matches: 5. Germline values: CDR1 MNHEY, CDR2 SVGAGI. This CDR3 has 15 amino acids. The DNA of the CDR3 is TGTGCCAGCAGTTACCAGGTAGCGGGAGTCTACGAGCAGTACTTC. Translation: CASSYQVAGVYEQYF.

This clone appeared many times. CDR3 DNA: TGCAGTGCTAGTTTCTCGAACAGTAATTCACCCCTCCACTTT. This codes for CSASFSNSNSPLHF. The V and J genes are TRBV20-1 and TRBJ1-6; D not resolved. The CDR3 sequence is 14 residues long. CDR1 and CDR2 from the germline V gene are DFQATT and SNEGSKA (reference sequence). Trimming shortened V by 3 bases and J by 6 bases, and 12 bases separated the two germline ends.

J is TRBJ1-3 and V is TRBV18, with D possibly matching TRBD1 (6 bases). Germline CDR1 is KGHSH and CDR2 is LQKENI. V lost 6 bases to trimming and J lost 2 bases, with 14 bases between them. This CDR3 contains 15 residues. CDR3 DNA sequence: TGTGCCAGCTCCAGGGACACATTTACTGGAAACACCATATATTTT. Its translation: CASSRDTFTGNTIYF.

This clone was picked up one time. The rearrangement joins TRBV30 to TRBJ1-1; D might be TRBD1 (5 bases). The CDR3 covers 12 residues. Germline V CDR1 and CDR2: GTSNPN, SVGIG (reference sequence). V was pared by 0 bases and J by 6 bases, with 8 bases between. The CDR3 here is CAWSVGRAEAFF. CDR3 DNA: TGTGCCTGGAGTGTAGGCAGGGCTGAAGCTTTCTTT.

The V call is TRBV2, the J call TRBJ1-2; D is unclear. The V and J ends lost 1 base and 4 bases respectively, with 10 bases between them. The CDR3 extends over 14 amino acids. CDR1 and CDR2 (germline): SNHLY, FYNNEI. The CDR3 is CASSEDTVPYGYTF. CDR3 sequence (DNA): TGTGCCAGCAGTGAAGATACGGTACCCTATGGCTACACCTTC.

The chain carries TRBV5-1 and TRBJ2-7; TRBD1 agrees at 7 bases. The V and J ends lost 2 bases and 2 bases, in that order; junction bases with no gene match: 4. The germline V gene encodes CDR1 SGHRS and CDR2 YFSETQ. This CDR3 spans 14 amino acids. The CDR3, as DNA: TGCGCCAGCAGCTTTTCGGGACAGACCTACGAGCAGTACTTC. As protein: CASSFSGQTYEQYF.

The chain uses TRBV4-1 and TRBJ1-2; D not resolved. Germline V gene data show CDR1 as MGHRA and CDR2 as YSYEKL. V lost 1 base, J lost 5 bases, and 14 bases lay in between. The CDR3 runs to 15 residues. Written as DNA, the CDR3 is TGCGCCAGCAGCCAAGTCTTCCAGGCAGTTTATGGCTACACCTTC. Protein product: CASSQVFQAVYGYTF.

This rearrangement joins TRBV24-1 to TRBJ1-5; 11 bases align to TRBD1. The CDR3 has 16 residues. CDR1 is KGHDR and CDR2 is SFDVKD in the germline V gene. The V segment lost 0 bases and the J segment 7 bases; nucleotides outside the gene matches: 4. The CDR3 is CATSDLGDRGRQPQHF. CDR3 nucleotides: TGTGCCACCAGTGATTTGGGGGACAGGGGGAGACAGCCCCAGCATTTT.

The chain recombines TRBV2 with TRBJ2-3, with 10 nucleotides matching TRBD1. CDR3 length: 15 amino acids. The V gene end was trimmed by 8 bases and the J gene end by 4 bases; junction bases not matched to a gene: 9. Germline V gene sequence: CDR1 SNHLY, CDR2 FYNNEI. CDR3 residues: CASLAGQGKADTQYF. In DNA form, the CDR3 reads TGTGCCAGCTTGGCGGGACAGGGGAAGGCAGATACGCAGTATTTT.

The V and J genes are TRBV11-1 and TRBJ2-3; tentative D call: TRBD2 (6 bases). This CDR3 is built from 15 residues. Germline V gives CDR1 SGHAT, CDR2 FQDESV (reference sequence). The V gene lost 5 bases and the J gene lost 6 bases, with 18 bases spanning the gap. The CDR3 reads CASSGHSGLGDTQYF. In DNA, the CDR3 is TGTGCCAGCAGCGGGCATAGCGGTTTGGGGGATACGCAGTATTTT.

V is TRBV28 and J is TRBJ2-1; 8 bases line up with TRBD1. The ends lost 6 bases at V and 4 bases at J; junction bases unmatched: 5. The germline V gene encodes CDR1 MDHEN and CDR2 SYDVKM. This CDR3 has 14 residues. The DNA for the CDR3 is TGTGCCAGCAGCGGTGGACAGGGATACAATGAGCAGTTCTTC. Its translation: CASSGGQGYNEQFF.

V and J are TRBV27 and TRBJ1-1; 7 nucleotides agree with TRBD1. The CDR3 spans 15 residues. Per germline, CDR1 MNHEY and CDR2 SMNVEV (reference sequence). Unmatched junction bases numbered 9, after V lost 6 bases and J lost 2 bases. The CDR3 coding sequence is TGTGCCAGCAGACCACAGGGGCGAGGAAACACTGAAGCTTTCTTT. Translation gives CASRPQGRGNTEAFF.

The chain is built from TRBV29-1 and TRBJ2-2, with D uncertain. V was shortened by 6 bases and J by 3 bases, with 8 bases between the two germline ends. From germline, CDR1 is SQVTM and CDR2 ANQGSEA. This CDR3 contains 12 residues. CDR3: CSVRSDTGELFF. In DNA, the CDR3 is TGCAGCGTACGCTCAGACACCGGGGAGCTGTTTTTT.

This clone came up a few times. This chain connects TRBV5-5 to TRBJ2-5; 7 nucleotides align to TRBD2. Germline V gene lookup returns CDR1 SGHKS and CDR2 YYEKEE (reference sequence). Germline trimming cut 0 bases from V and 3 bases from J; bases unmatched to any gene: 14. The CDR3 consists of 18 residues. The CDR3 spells CASSLARGGMASEETQYF. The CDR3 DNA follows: TGTGCCAGCAGCTTGGCGAGGGGAGGGATGGCTAGCGAAGAGACCCAGTACTTC.